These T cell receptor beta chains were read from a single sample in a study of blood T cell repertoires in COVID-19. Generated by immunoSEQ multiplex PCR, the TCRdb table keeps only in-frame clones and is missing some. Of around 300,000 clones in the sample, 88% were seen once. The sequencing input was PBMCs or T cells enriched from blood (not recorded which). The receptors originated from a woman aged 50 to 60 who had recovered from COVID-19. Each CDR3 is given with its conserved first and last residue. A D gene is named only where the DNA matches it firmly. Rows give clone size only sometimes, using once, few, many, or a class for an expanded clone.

DNA: TGTGCCAGCGGAGCGGGACTCTCGGAAAGGAATGAGCAGTTCTTC; CDR3: CASGAGLSERNEQFF; D: TRBD2; J: TRBJ2-1; length: 15; size: .; V: TRBV2
DNA: TGTGCCAGCAGCTTCGGACAGCTCAATCAGCCCCAGCATTTT; CDR3: CASSFGQLNQPQHF; D: .; J: TRBJ1-5; length: 14; size: .; V: TRBV5-6
DNA: TGTGCCATCAGTGAGGGGCGTGGGAGGGCCACAGATACGCAGTATTTT; CDR3: CAISEGRGRATDTQYF; D: TRBD2; J: TRBJ2-3; length: 16; size: .; V: TRBV10-3
DNA: TGCAGCGTTACGACAGGGCGTAACTATGGCTACACCTTC; CDR3: CSVTTGRNYGYTF; D: TRBD1; J: TRBJ1-2; length: 13; size: .; V: TRBV29-1
DNA: TGTGCCAGCTCACCAGCAGGGCGGTCGCTAGTCTATGGCTACACCTTC; CDR3: CASSPAGRSLVYGYTF; D: .; J: TRBJ1-2; length: 16; size: .; V: TRBV18
DNA: TGTGCCAGCAGCCTTTTGGGACTAGCGGGAGGTGGTGGAGAGACCCAGTACTTC; CDR3: CASSLLGLAGGGGETQYF; D: TRBD2; J: TRBJ2-5; length: 18; size: .; V: TRBV4-2
DNA: TGTGCCTGGAGCGATCCGACAGGGTACAATCAGCCCCAGCATTTT; CDR3: CAWSDPTGYNQPQHF; D: TRBD1; J: TRBJ1-5; length: 15; size: .; V: TRBV30
DNA: TGCGCCAGCAGCCAAGATGGTCTATTTTCGGGAGAAACCGGGGAGCTGTTTTTT; CDR3: CASSQDGLFSGETGELFF; D: .; J: TRBJ2-2; length: 18; size: .; V: TRBV4-3
DNA: TGCGCCAGCAGCCAAGGACCCACTAGAACCGGGGAGCTGTTTTTT; CDR3: CASSQGPTRTGELFF; D: .; J: TRBJ2-2; length: 15; size: many; V: TRBV4-1
DNA: TGTGCCTGGAGTGAGGACAGGGGGCTGAACGAGCAGTACTTC; CDR3: CAWSEDRGLNEQYF; D: TRBD1; J: TRBJ2-7; length: 14; size: .; V: TRBV30
DNA: TGTGCCAGCGGGCTGAGTACGGGGGGCAATCAGCCCCAGCATTTT; CDR3: CASGLSTGGNQPQHF; D: .; J: TRBJ1-5; length: 15; size: .; V: TRBV28
DNA: TGTGCCAGCAGCGGACAGGGGACTAGCGTCACAGATACGCAGTATTTT; CDR3: CASSGQGTSVTDTQYF; D: .; J: TRBJ2-3; length: 16; size: .; V: TRBV7-2
DNA: TGTGCCAGCAGCTTATCCCTCGGGGGTGAGCAAGAGACCCAGTACTTC; CDR3: CASSLSLGGEQETQYF; D: .; J: TRBJ2-5; length: 16; size: .; V: TRBV11-2
DNA: TGTGCCAGTAGCGAACACCTGAACACTGAAGCTTTCTTT; CDR3: CASSEHLNTEAFF; D: .; J: TRBJ1-1; length: 13; size: .; V: TRBV19
DNA: TGTGCCAGTAGAAGTAGTGGGACAGGGAGTGGCTACACCTTC; CDR3: CASRSSGTGSGYTF; D: TRBD1; J: TRBJ1-2; length: 14; size: .; V: TRBV19
DNA: TGTGCCAGCAGCTTTGGACAGTCCTACGAGCAGTACTTC; CDR3: CASSFGQSYEQYF; D: .; J: TRBJ2-7; length: 13; size: .; V: TRBV7-9
DNA: TGTGCCAGCAGCCCCCGGGCTAGCGGGAGGCCCGGCCCCTACAATGAGCAGTTCTTC; CDR3: CASSPRASGRPGPYNEQFF; D: TRBD2; J: TRBJ2-1; length: 19; size: .; V: TRBV11-2
DNA: TGCGCCAGCAGTGATACAGCCTATAATGAAAAACTGTTTTTT; CDR3: CASSDTAYNEKLFF; D: .; J: TRBJ1-4; length: 14; size: few; V: TRBV10-2
DNA: TGCAGCGTTGAAGAGGGACAGGGGGGTAAGCAGTACTTC; CDR3: CSVEEGQGGKQYF; D: TRBD1; J: TRBJ2-7; length: 13; size: .; V: TRBV29-1
DNA: TGTGCCAGCATTACGGGGATCTACTCACCCCTCCACTTT; CDR3: CASITGIYSPLHF; D: .; J: TRBJ1-6; length: 13; size: .; V: TRBV2
DNA: TGTGCCAGCAGCTCGGGTTTTGGTTGGAATTCACCCCTCCACTTT; CDR3: CASSSGFGWNSPLHF; D: .; J: TRBJ1-6; length: 15; size: .; V: TRBV7-2
DNA: TGTGCCCTTCCGGGACAGGGGTCTTTCTTT; CDR3: CALPGQGSFF; D: TRBD1; J: TRBJ1-1; length: 10; size: .; V: TRBV2
DNA: TGTGCCAGCAGCCCACTCTACAGGGCTTCCGGGGAGCTGTTTTTT; CDR3: CASSPLYRASGELFF; D: .; J: TRBJ2-2; length: 15; size: .; V: TRBV7-6
DNA: TGCGCCAGCAGCCAAGCCCCTGCAGGGGGCTATGGCTACACCTTC; CDR3: CASSQAPAGGYGYTF; D: TRBD1; J: TRBJ1-2; length: 15; size: .; V: TRBV4-1
DNA: TGTGCCAGCAGGCCGACAGGGGCGGGCGGCTACACCTTC; CDR3: CASRPTGAGGYTF; D: TRBD1; J: TRBJ1-2; length: 13; size: .; V: TRBV5-4
DNA: TGTGCCAGCAGTCGGACAGGGAGAGAGACCCAGTACTTC; CDR3: CASSRTGRETQYF; D: TRBD1; J: TRBJ2-5; length: 13; size: .; V: TRBV5-6
DNA: TGTGCCAGTAGCCAACTAGCGGGAGCCTACGAGCAGTACTTC; CDR3: CASSQLAGAYEQYF; D: TRBD2; J: TRBJ2-7; length: 14; size: .; V: TRBV19
DNA: TGTGCCAGCAGCTTAGCGGCACTAGCGGTCTACAATGAGCAGTTCTTC; CDR3: CASSLAALAVYNEQFF; D: TRBD2; J: TRBJ2-1; length: 16; size: .; V: TRBV11-2
DNA: TGCGCCAGCAGCTCACGGCCTGGGGCGGGAGATGGCTACACCTTC; CDR3: CASSSRPGAGDGYTF; D: .; J: TRBJ1-2; length: 15; size: .; V: TRBV5-1
DNA: TGCGCCAGCAGCGTGGCAGGGGGCCCCAATCAGCCCCAGCATTTT; CDR3: CASSVAGGPNQPQHF; D: TRBD1; J: TRBJ1-5; length: 15; size: .; V: TRBV5-1
DNA: TGTGCCAGCAGCTTAACAGATCAGGGGCCGGGTGGAAACACCATATATTTT; CDR3: CASSLTDQGPGGNTIYF; D: .; J: TRBJ1-3; length: 17; size: .; V: TRBV7-3
DNA: TGTGCCAGCAGTCCCCGGTTGGGCAGGGGGCCTAGTGGCTACACCTTC; CDR3: CASSPRLGRGPSGYTF; D: TRBD1; J: TRBJ1-2; length: 16; size: .; V: TRBV28
DNA: TGTGCCAGCACCCTTCGGGAGAGTTATGAGCAGTTCTTC; CDR3: CASTLRESYEQFF; D: .; J: TRBJ2-1; length: 13; size: .; V: TRBV12-3/TRBV12-4
DNA: TGTGCCAGCCTTGCTATCGTAAGACAAAGTCGGGCCAACGTCCTGACTTTC; CDR3: CASLAIVRQSRANVLTF; D: .; J: TRBJ2-6; length: 17; size: few; V: TRBV5-4
DNA: TGTGCCAGCACCCCTAGCAGTGGTACGCAGTATTTT; CDR3: CASTPSSGTQYF; D: .; J: TRBJ2-3; length: 12; size: .; V: TRBV28
DNA: TGTGCCAGCAGGGTGACAGCGAACACTGAAGCTTTCTTT; CDR3: CASRVTANTEAFF; D: .; J: TRBJ1-1; length: 13; size: .; V: TRBV12-3/TRBV12-4
DNA: TGTGCCAGCAGCTTAGGTCCAGGGGGAAATGAAAAACTGTTTTTT; CDR3: CASSLGPGGNEKLFF; D: TRBD1; J: TRBJ1-4; length: 15; size: .; V: TRBV11-2
DNA: TGTGCCAGCAGTCACAGGACAGAAGGCACAGATACGCAGTATTTT; CDR3: CASSHRTEGTDTQYF; D: .; J: TRBJ2-3; length: 15; size: once; V: TRBV6-5
DNA: TGTGCCAGTAGTAACACAGGGGTTCGTGGCGAGACCCAGTACTTC; CDR3: CASSNTGVRGETQYF; D: TRBD1; J: TRBJ2-5; length: 15; size: .; V: TRBV19
DNA: TGCGCCAGCAGCACCGGACAGGGGGCTTACGAGCAGTACTTC; CDR3: CASSTGQGAYEQYF; D: TRBD1; J: TRBJ2-7; length: 14; size: .; V: TRBV5-1
DNA: TGTGCCAGCAACACAGGGGGCTATGGCGAGCAGTACTTC; CDR3: CASNTGGYGEQYF; D: TRBD1; J: TRBJ2-7; length: 13; size: .; V: TRBV19
DNA: TGTGCCAGTAGTATCTTCGGGACAACAAACGGGGAGCAGTTCTTC; CDR3: CASSIFGTTNGEQFF; D: .; J: TRBJ2-1; length: 15; size: .; V: TRBV19
DNA: TGCAGTGCTAGTGGGACAAGCAAACCTACAATGAACACTGAAGCTTTCTTT; CDR3: CSASGTSKPTMNTEAFF; D: .; J: TRBJ1-1; length: 17; size: few; V: TRBV20-1
DNA: TGCAGCGGGACTAGGGGGTCCTACGAGCAGTACTTC; CDR3: CSGTRGSYEQYF; D: .; J: TRBJ2-7; length: 12; size: .; V: TRBV29-1
DNA: TGTGCCAGCAGCGTAGGTGGGACTAGCGGGATCTACGAGCAGTACTTC; CDR3: CASSVGGTSGIYEQYF; D: TRBD2; J: TRBJ2-7; length: 16; size: .; V: TRBV9
DNA: TGTGCCAGCTCACCACAGTTGGGACAAAAGAACACTGAAGCTTTCTTT; CDR3: CASSPQLGQKNTEAFF; D: .; J: TRBJ1-1; length: 16; size: .; V: TRBV18
DNA: TGCAGTGAGCAGAGGAACTATGGCTACACCTTC; CDR3: CSEQRNYGYTF; D: .; J: TRBJ1-2; length: 11; size: .; V: TRBV20-1
DNA: TGTGCCTGGAGTGTGGCGGGGGCTAGCACAGATACGCAGTATTTT; CDR3: CAWSVAGASTDTQYF; D: .; J: TRBJ2-3; length: 15; size: .; V: TRBV30
DNA: TGTGCCAGCAGTTTTCAACTGGGGCTCCGTAGTTACGAGCAGTACTTC; CDR3: CASSFQLGLRSYEQYF; D: .; J: TRBJ2-7; length: 16; size: .; V: TRBV28
DNA: TGTGCCAGCAGTCTAGCGGGAGCGCGCAATGAGCAGTTCTTC; CDR3: CASSLAGARNEQFF; D: TRBD2; J: TRBJ2-1; length: 14; size: .; V: TRBV25-1
DNA: TGCAGCGTGACAGGGACAACGAAGGGTTTAAACACTGAAGCTTTCTTT; CDR3: CSVTGTTKGLNTEAFF; D: TRBD1; J: TRBJ1-1; length: 16; size: .; V: TRBV29-1
DNA: TGTGCCAGCAGAAGGGGGCTGAATCAGCCCCAGCATTTT; CDR3: CASRRGLNQPQHF; D: TRBD1; J: TRBJ1-5; length: 13; size: .; V: TRBV28
DNA: TGTGCCAGCAGTCTGACGGGGGGCTCGGGTCAGCCCCAGCATTTT; CDR3: CASSLTGGSGQPQHF; D: .; J: TRBJ1-5; length: 15; size: .; V: TRBV28
DNA: TGTGCCAGCAGCGGGACAGGGTTCTTTATGGACACTGAAGCTTTCTTT; CDR3: CASSGTGFFMDTEAFF; D: TRBD1; J: TRBJ1-1; length: 16; size: few; V: TRBV6-2/TRBV6-3